The 30 T cell receptor beta chains given below trace back to one sample, sequenced in a study of CD8 T cells in ankylosing spondylitis. Their target antigens are unknown. TCRdb analysed the 5' RACE reads with MiXCR anew, one entry per CDR3 protein. Here the sample spans 670,000 or so distinct CDR3 sequences, over 15% being singletons. The study's findings and limits: Seemingly distinctive of ankylosing spondylitis blood was a TCR beta motif formed by eight highly homologous variants.

The sample consisted of blood, either unsorted or a sorted T cell fraction (not recorded which). The receptors stem from a male donor with ankylosing spondylitis.

CDR3 loop: CASSSSAGREFLEQYF. DNA for the CDR3: TGTGCCAGCAGTTCCTCGGCGGGGCGGGAGTTTCTCGAGCAGTACTTC. The gene calls are TRBV28 and TRBJ2-7; 7 bases fit TRBD2. V lost 4 bases, J lost 6 bases, and 15 bases stayed unmatched. The CDR3 length is 16 residues. CDR1 is MDHEN and CDR2 is SYDVKM in the germline V gene.

The chain carries TRBV20-1 and TRBJ1-2, with D maybe TRBD1 (5 bases). The CDR3 has 13 amino acids. Germline CDR1 is DFQATT and CDR2 is SNEGSKA (reference sequence). V lost 5 bases and J 8 bases, leaving 18 bases between the germline ends. The chain's CDR3 is CSARKSGSKGYTF. The DNA of the CDR3 is TGCAGTGCTCGTAAATCAGGGAGTAAGGGCTACACCTTC.

This clonotype showed up just a few times. The chain employs TRBV20-1 and TRBJ1-6, with a weak D call TRBD1 (5 bases). Trimming pared 3 bases from V and 7 bases from J, leaving 13 bases between. The CDR3 contains 14 residues. Germline CDR1 is DFQATT and CDR2 is SNEGSKA (reference sequence). The CDR3 DNA sequence: TGCAGTGCTAGTTATCTGGCAGGGAATTCACCCCTCCACTTT. Its translation is CSASYLAGNSPLHF.

In DNA form, the CDR3 reads TGTGCCAGCAGCTCCATGGGGGGTGGCGGGAGGGCTGCCTACGAGCAGTACTTC. It specifies CASSSMGGGGRAAYEQYF. This rearrangement joins TRBV11-2 to TRBJ2-7; 9 nucleotides line up with TRBD2. J lost 2 bases, V lost 4 bases, and 15 bases had no gene match. Germline V CDR1 and CDR2: SGHAT, FQNNGV. The CDR3 contains 18 residues. Using reference TRBV11-2 and TRBJ2-7 for the parts outside the CDR3, the full variable domain is EAGVAQSPRYKIIEKRQSVAFWCNPISGHATLYWYQQILGQGPKLLIQFQNNGVVDDSQLPKDRFSAERLKGVDSTLKIQPAKLEDSAVYLCASSSMGGGGRAAYEQYFGPGTRLTVT.

This clonotype was picked up a small number of times. The chain employs TRBV7-3 and TRBJ1-1, with no clear D. The CDR3 has 12 amino acids. V gave up 3 bases and J gave up 6 bases, with 8 bases separating them. The germline V gene has CDR1 SGHTA and CDR2 FQGTGA. The CDR3 bases are TGTGCCAGCAGCTTCGGTGCGCCTGAAGCTTTCTTT. It translates to CASSFGAPEAFF.

This clonotype was counted at least ten times. This chain joins TRBV25-1 and TRBJ1-2, with D perhaps matching TRBD1 (5 bases). The CDR3 has 14 residues. CDR1 is MGHDK, CDR2 SYGVNS, per germline. The V and J ends lost 5 bases and 5 bases respectively, with 15 bases between them. The CDR3 spells CASSPDDSPYGYTF. The DNA of the CDR3 is TGTGCCAGCAGTCCCGATGACAGCCCTTATGGCTACACCTTC.

This clonotype was observed a handful of times. The chain employs TRBV24-1 and TRBJ1-1; D is ambiguous. The CDR3 loop spans 13 amino acids. Germline CDR1 KGHDR, CDR2 SFDVKD. Deletions cut 1 base from V and 1 base from J, with 3 bases between. The CDR3 reads CATSDLWNTEAFF. CDR3 sequence (DNA): TGTGCCACCAGTGATTTATGGAACACTGAAGCTTTCTTT.

The V call is TRBV13, the J call TRBJ2-1, with TRBD2 identical over 7 bases. The germline gives CDR1 PRHDT, CDR2 FYEKMQ (reference sequence). This CDR3 has 17 residues. Trimming took 1 base from V and 3 from J; bases not matched to a gene: 9. CDR3 residues: CASSLVWRGTNYNEQFF. For the CDR3, the DNA is TGTGCCAGCAGCTTAGTCTGGCGGGGGACCAACTACAATGAGCAGTTCTTC.

This clonotype was recorded a few times. The CDR3 DNA reads TGCAGTGCTAGTGCGGGCTATGGCTACACCTTC. Its translation is CSASAGYGYTF. The chain couples TRBV20-1 to TRBJ1-2; D remains unclear. This CDR3 spans 11 amino acids. Per germline, CDR1 DFQATT and CDR2 SNEGSKA (reference sequence). With 3 bases removed from V and 4 bases from J, the gap between germline ends came to 6 bases.

In its sample, this clonotype was seen many times. The chain is built from TRBV20-1 and TRBJ2-7, with 9 bases identical to TRBD1. The trim removed 0 bases at V and 3 bases at J, leaving 0 bases unmatched. Germline V gene data show CDR1 as DFQATT and CDR2 as SNEGSKA (reference sequence). The CDR3 contains 13 residues. CDR3 bases: TGCAGTGCTAGAGAGACAGGGGGCTACGAGCAGTACTTC. This translates into CSARETGGYEQYF.

There are a few counts of this clonotype. The chain recombines TRBV20-1 with TRBJ1-3, with a weak D call TRBD1 (6 bases). The CDR3 loop spans 15 amino acids. In germline, CDR1 is DFQATT, CDR2 SNEGSKA (reference sequence). V shed 1 base and J shed 0 bases, with 10 bases lying between them. CDR3 sequence: CSARAPGVSGNTIYF. The CDR3 DNA reads as TGCAGTGCTAGAGCGCCAGGGGTCTCTGGAAACACCATATATTTT.

The chain has TRBV2 and TRBJ2-5, with D unresolved. Germline V gene lookup returns CDR1 SNHLY and CDR2 FYNNEI. V was cut by 5 bases and J by 8 bases, with 6 bases left in between. The CDR3 is 10 residues long. The CDR3, as DNA: TGTGCCAGCAGTACGAATACCCAGTACTTC. The encoded protein is CASSTNTQYF. Combining the CDR3 with reference TRBV2 and TRBJ2-5 gives the whole variable domain EPEVTQTPSHQVTQMGQEVILRCVPISNHLYFYWYRQILGQKVEFLVSFYNNEISEKSEIFDDQFSVERPDGSNFTLKIRSTKLEDSAMYFCASSTNTQYFGPGTRLLVL.

V gene TRBV10-3 combines with J gene TRBJ1-1; a possible D gene is TRBD1 (5 bases). The germline V and J ends were trimmed by 5 bases and 1 base, with 11 bases remaining between them. CDR1 ENHRY and CDR2 SYGVKD come from the germline V gene. This CDR3 has 14 residues. DNA of the CDR3: TGTGCCATCAGTAACGCAGGGCGGAACACTGAAGCTTTCTTT. Its translation is CAISNAGRNTEAFF.

The chain links TRBV2 to TRBJ1-4, with D unresolved. The ends were cut back, 11 bases at V and 8 bases at J, with 18 bases in the middle. CDR1 and CDR2 (germline): SNHLY, FYNNEI. The CDR3 loop spans 13 amino acids. CDR3 DNA: TGTGCCCATAAGGCCCTTTGGGAAGAAAAACTGTTTTTT. It yields the protein CAHKALWEEKLFF.

A few counts support this clonotype. The rearrangement joins TRBV11-2 to TRBJ2-7; D may correspond to TRBD1 or TRBD2 (5 bases each). The CDR3 consists of 16 residues. V lost 3 bases to trimming and J lost 4 bases, with 19 bases between them. The V gene's germline CDR1 is SGHAT and CDR2 FQNNGV. The CDR3, as DNA: TGTGCCAGCAGCTTCTCACGGGACCTAGTAAGTTACGAGCAGTACTTC. This gives the protein CASSFSRDLVSYEQYF.

The V gene is TRBV15, the J gene TRBJ2-7, with D tentatively TRBD1 (6 bases). Germline V CDR1 and CDR2: LNHNV, YYDKDF (reference sequence). This CDR3 contains 13 residues. V was pared by 4 bases and J by 2 bases, with 9 bases between. For the CDR3, the DNA is TGTGCCACCAGCAACCGGGACACCTACGAGCAGTACTTC. Its translation: CATSNRDTYEQYF.

The V and J genes are TRBV5-1 and TRBJ1-1; TRBD1 aligns across 7 bases. The J segment lost 0 bases and the V segment lost 5 bases, leaving 7 bases of the junction unmatched. The CDR3 is 15 amino acids. Germline assignment: CDR1 SGHRS and CDR2 YFSETQ. CDR3 in amino acids: CASRPTGTVNTEAFF. For the CDR3, the DNA is TGCGCCAGCAGGCCCACAGGGACAGTGAACACTGAAGCTTTCTTT.

This clonotype was seen a few times. V usage is TRBV30 and J usage is TRBJ1-2; TRBD1 agrees at 7 bases. Germline-derived CDR1 and CDR2 are GTSNPN and SVGIG (reference sequence). The V segment lost 4 bases and the J segment 7 bases; nucleotides outside the gene matches: 6. This CDR3 is built from 12 residues. This CDR3 reads CAWNRGLTGYTF. The CDR3 nucleotides read TGTGCCTGGAACAGGGGTTTGACTGGCTACACCTTC.

This clonotype was counted many times. This rearrangement joins TRBV12-3 or TRBV12-4 to TRBJ1-2; perhaps TRBD1 as D (5 bases). The CDR3 extends over 15 amino acids. V was cut by 1 base and J by 0 bases, with 9 bases left in between. The CDR3 is CASSLGGDANYGYTF. CDR3 nucleotides: TGTGCCAGCAGTTTAGGAGGGGACGCTAACTATGGCTACACCTTC.

Many counts were recorded for this clonotype. CDR3 nucleotide sequence: TGTGCCAGCTCGATCGGCAGGTCTCCCAACGTCCTGACTTTC. Translating it yields CASSIGRSPNVLTF. The chain uses TRBV18 and TRBJ2-6; D uncertain. The germline V gene encodes CDR1 KGHSH and CDR2 LQKENI. Trimming stripped 6 bases from V and 8 bases from J, with 14 bases between. The CDR3 consists of 14 residues. Together with reference TRBV18 and TRBJ2-6, the CDR3 gives the full variable domain: NAGVMQNPRHLVRRRGQEARLRCSPMKGHSHVYWYRQLPEEGLKFMVYLQKENIIDESGMPKERFSAEFPKEGPSILRIQQVVRGDSAAYFCASSIGRSPNVLTFGAGSRLTVL.

This clonotype was seen only a few times. The V and J genes are TRBV12-3 or TRBV12-4 and TRBJ2-1; 9 bases line up with TRBD2. The CDR3 has 14 amino acids. V shed 1 base and J 8 bases; nucleotides not matched to a gene: 3. In DNA form, the CDR3 reads TGTGCCAGCAGTTTAGGACTAGCGGACCATGAGCAGTTCTTC. Protein product: CASSLGLADHEQFF.

This clonotype was observed once. V gene TRBV21-1 combines with J gene TRBJ1-4. TRBV21-1 is flagged as a pseudogene. This CDR3 region has 13 residues. CDR3 bases: TGTGCCCGCGAGCGGGGTAAGAATGAAAAACTGTTTTTT. Translating it yields CARERGKNEKLFF.

This chain joins TRBV18 and TRBJ1-5; D gene ambiguous. The germline V gene has CDR1 KGHSH and CDR2 LQKENI. The CDR3 consists of 12 residues. Trimming shortened V by 6 bases and J by 5 bases, and 8 bases separated the two germline ends. In DNA form, the CDR3 reads TGTGCCAGCTCCGACATGGATCAGCCCCAGCATTTT. This encodes CASSDMDQPQHF. Filled out from reference TRBV18 and TRBJ1-5, the complete variable domain reads NAGVMQNPRHLVRRRGQEARLRCSPMKGHSHVYWYRQLPEEGLKFMVYLQKENIIDESGMPKERFSAEFPKEGPSILRIQQVVRGDSAAYFCASSDMDQPQHFGDGTRLSIL.

The V and J genes are TRBV20-1 and TRBJ1-1; D possibly corresponds to TRBD1 (6 bases). CDR3 length: 12 residues. The germline gives CDR1 DFQATT, CDR2 SNEGSKA (reference sequence). V lost 4 bases, J lost 4 bases, and 10 bases lay in between. CDR3 loop: CSATDRGTEAFF. In nucleotides, the CDR3 is TGCAGTGCTACGGACAGAGGCACTGAAGCTTTCTTT.

The chain carries TRBV5-1 and TRBJ1-4, with 7 bases aligning to TRBD1. V lost 4 bases, J lost 6 bases, and 6 bases stayed unmatched. There are 14 residues in the CDR3. The germline CDR1 and CDR2 sequences are SGHRS and YFSETQ. The CDR3 is CASSLTGLDEKLFF. Here the CDR3 DNA reads TGCGCCAGCAGCCTGACAGGGCTGGATGAAAAACTGTTTTTT.

The chain uses TRBV6-2 or TRBV6-3 and TRBJ2-3; D gene ambiguous. The CDR3 length is 11 residues. Germline V gene lookup returns CDR1 MNHEY and CDR2 SVGEGT. The V end was cut by 5 bases, the J end by 8 bases, with 8 bases between. In DNA form, the CDR3 reads TGTGCCAGCAGTGAGACCTTTACGCAGTATTTT. Translation: CASSETFTQYF.

A single count supports this clonotype. The rearrangement uses TRBV20-1 and TRBJ2-3; TRBD1 is a possible D gene (6 bases). There are 14 residues in the CDR3. Germline CDR1 and CDR2: DFQATT and SNEGSKA (reference sequence). Trimming removed 5 bases at V and 2 bases at J, with 14 bases between. CDR3 sequence (DNA): TGCAGTGCTGGGATTAGGGGGAACACAGATACGCAGTATTTT. Translating it yields CSAGIRGNTDTQYF.

The rearrangement joins TRBV28 to TRBJ2-5, with a possible D match to TRBD1 (6 bases). V was cut by 2 bases and J by 4 bases, with 8 bases left in between. Germline-derived CDR1 and CDR2 are MDHEN and SYDVKM. The CDR3 consists of 13 residues. The chain's CDR3 is CASSLTRGETQYF. The CDR3 DNA sequence: TGTGCCAGCAGTTTAACCAGGGGAGAGACCCAGTACTTC.

V usage is TRBV7-2 and J usage is TRBJ2-1; unclear D gene. Deletions cut 4 bases from V and 6 bases from J, with 7 bases between. Germline lookup yields CDR1 SGHTA and CDR2 FQGNSA. The CDR3 is made up of 12 amino acids. CDR3 coding DNA: TGTGCCAGCAGCTCATATAGCAATGAGCAGTTCTTC. This codes for CASSSYSNEQFF.

The sample holds a few counts of this clonotype. V usage is TRBV20-1 and J usage is TRBJ2-2; 11 nucleotides agree with TRBD2. Germline V gene lookup returns CDR1 DFQATT and CDR2 SNEGSKA (reference sequence). The CDR3 is 18 residues long. The V and J ends lost 6 bases and 1 base, in that order; junction bases with no gene match: 13. CDR3 sequence (DNA): TGCAGTGCCACCCCCATTACTAGCGGGGGCGAGAACACCGGGGAGCTGTTTTTT. It yields the protein CSATPITSGGENTGELFF.